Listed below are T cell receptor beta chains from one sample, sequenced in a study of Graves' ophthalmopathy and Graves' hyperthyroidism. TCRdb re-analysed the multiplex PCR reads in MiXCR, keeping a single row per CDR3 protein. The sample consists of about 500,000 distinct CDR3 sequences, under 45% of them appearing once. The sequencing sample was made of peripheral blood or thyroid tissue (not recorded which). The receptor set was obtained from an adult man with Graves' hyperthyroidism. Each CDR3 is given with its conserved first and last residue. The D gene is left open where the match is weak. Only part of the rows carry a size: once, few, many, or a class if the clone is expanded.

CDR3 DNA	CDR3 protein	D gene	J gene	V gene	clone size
TGTGCCAGCAGCCCGCTTGGGGGCTTAGATCAGCCCCAGCATTTT	CASSPLGGLDQPQHF	-	TRBJ1-5	TRBV7-2	few
TGTGCCAGCAGCTCCCAGCGGGGGGGCGTAGATACGCAGTATTTT	CASSSQRGGVDTQYF	TRBD2	TRBJ2-3	TRBV7-2	-
TGTGCCAGCAGTTACTCCTTAGGAGGGGGTAATGAAAAACTGTTTTTT	CASSYSLGGGNEKLFF	-	TRBJ1-4	TRBV6-5	few
TGTGCCAGCAGTTCTCAGGGGATCCAAGAGACCCAGTACTTC	CASSSQGIQETQYF	-	TRBJ2-5	TRBV5-5	many
TGTGCCAGCAGTGAAGCGCTTCGGGGAAAACTGTCTTTT	CASSEALRGKLSF	-	TRBJ1-4	TRBV2	-
TGTGCCAGTAGTAGGACTAGCGGGAGCCATGAGCAGTTCTTC	CASSRTSGSHEQFF	TRBD2	TRBJ2-1	TRBV19	-
TGCAGTGCTAGCGCAGGGACAGCCTCGGAGACCCAGTACTTC	CSASAGTASETQYF	TRBD1	TRBJ2-5	TRBV20-1	-
TGTGCCAGCAGTTTAGGGACAGGATTGAAGGAGACCCAGTACTTC	CASSLGTGLKETQYF	TRBD1	TRBJ2-5	TRBV12-3/TRBV12-4	many
TGTGCCAGCAGCCCAACTAGCGGGGGGGCCAAGAACCAAGAGACCCAGTACTTC	CASSPTSGGAKNQETQYF	TRBD2	TRBJ2-5	TRBV7-2	-
TGTGCCAGCAGAGAACTAGCGCGGAGCTCCTACAATGAGCAGTTCTTC	CASRELARSSYNEQFF	TRBD2	TRBJ2-1	TRBV6-1	-
TGCGCCAGCAGCTTACCTGACAGGGGCTATGGCTACACCTTC	CASSLPDRGYGYTF	TRBD1	TRBJ1-2	TRBV5-1	many
TGTGCCAGCTCACCACCGCGGACACGTATGAACACTGAAGCTTTCTTT	CASSPPRTRMNTEAFF	-	TRBJ1-1	TRBV18	-
TGCGCCAGCAGCTTTGGGGGGACAGGGGAAGAGACCCAGTACTTC	CASSFGGTGEETQYF	TRBD1	TRBJ2-5	TRBV5-1	-
TGCAGTGCTAGAGATAGAGGTCTAGCGGGGTTCCAAGAGACCCAGTACTTC	CSARDRGLAGFQETQYF	TRBD2	TRBJ2-5	TRBV20-1	-
TGTGCCAGCAGTCCGTATCCGGGACTAGGGAAGACCCAGTACTTC	CASSPYPGLGKTQYF	TRBD2	TRBJ2-5	TRBV27	-
TGCAGCGTTGCGGGGGTCGCTAACTATGGCTACACCTTC	CSVAGVANYGYTF	-	TRBJ1-2	TRBV29-1	many
TGCAGTGCTACAGAGTCAGACTACGAGCAGTACTTC	CSATESDYEQYF	-	TRBJ2-7	TRBV20-1	many
TGCGCCAGCACGTCATCCTACGAGCAGTACTTC	CASTSSYEQYF	-	TRBJ2-7	TRBV5-1	-
TGTGCCAGCAGCTTAGGTGTGACAGGGGGGAAAAAAGAGACCCAGTACTTC	CASSLGVTGGKKETQYF	TRBD1	TRBJ2-5	TRBV7-2	few
TGTGCCAGCAGCCCCACACGGAGCTCCTATAATTCACCCCTCCACTTT	CASSPTRSSYNSPLHF	-	TRBJ1-6	TRBV9	few
TGTGCCAGCAGAGGACAGGGTTCTGGGGAAAAACTGTTTTTT	CASRGQGSGEKLFF	TRBD1	TRBJ1-4	TRBV2	many
TGTGCCAGCAGTTACGCCCCAGGGGGCGCGGGGGGGGCCAACGTCCTGACTTTC	CASSYAPGGAGGANVLTF	TRBD1	TRBJ2-6	TRBV7-8	-
TGTGCCAGCAGCTTAACCAGGACTAGCGGATACAATGAGCAGTTCTTC	CASSLTRTSGYNEQFF	TRBD2	TRBJ2-1	TRBV9	-
TGTGCCAGCAGCTCCCTAGCGGGAGTAAAGTACGAGCAGTACTTC	CASSSLAGVKYEQYF	TRBD2	TRBJ2-7	TRBV11-2	few
TGTGCCAGCAGCCATTCAGACAGACTGAACACTGAAGCTTTCTTT	CASSHSDRLNTEAFF	-	TRBJ1-1	TRBV3-1	few
TGTGCCAGCAGCTCCCCCGGGGGAGGAGGTTACGAGCAGTACTTC	CASSSPGGGGYEQYF	-	TRBJ2-7	TRBV9	-
TGCAGCGTTGAATACAGGGGGCGCGGGGAGACCCAGTACTTC	CSVEYRGRGETQYF	TRBD1	TRBJ2-5	TRBV29-1	-
TGCGCCAGCAGCTCAAAATACGAGCAGTACTTC	CASSSKYEQYF	-	TRBJ2-7	TRBV5-1	many
TGCGCCAGCAGCCCCATACGCACAGGGGAGCTGTTTTTT	CASSPIRTGELFF	-	TRBJ2-2	TRBV5-1	-
TGTGCCAGCAGTTACTCACACCTTGCTACCGAACACTATAATTCACCCCTCCACTTT	CASSYSHLATEHYNSPLHF	-	TRBJ1-6	TRBV6-5	few
TGTGCCAGCAGTAAGGATCCATCTGGCTACACCTTC	CASSKDPSGYTF	-	TRBJ1-2	TRBV9	many
TGCAGCGTTGAAGATCTAGGGAGACAGGGCCCCTATGGCTACACCTTC	CSVEDLGRQGPYGYTF	TRBD1	TRBJ1-2	TRBV29-1	-
TGCAGCGCCTGGACAGGGATATCTGGGGCCAACGTCCTGACTTTC	CSAWTGISGANVLTF	TRBD1	TRBJ2-6	TRBV29-1	-
TGCAGTGCTAGAGGGACTAGGAGCTATGGCTACACCTTC	CSARGTRSYGYTF	-	TRBJ1-2	TRBV20-1	-
TGCAGCGTTGTCGACCCTAGCGGGACCACAGATACGCAGTATTTT	CSVVDPSGTTDTQYF	TRBD2	TRBJ2-3	TRBV29-1	-
TGCGCCAGCAGGCCCGGAATCTCCTACGAGCAGTACTTC	CASRPGISYEQYF	-	TRBJ2-7	TRBV5-1	-
TGTGCCAGCAGCTTAGCCCAGGAGAACACTGAAGCTTTCTTT	CASSLAQENTEAFF	-	TRBJ1-1	TRBV7-6	many
TGTGCCAGCAGTTTTCCAGGGCCGAACACTGAAGCTTTCTTT	CASSFPGPNTEAFF	-	TRBJ1-1	TRBV6-5	many
TGTGCCATCAGTGAACAGGGGGCTACAGATACGCAGTATTTT	CAISEQGATDTQYF	TRBD1	TRBJ2-3	TRBV10-3	few
TGTGCCAGCAGCCAGGAAACTAGCGGGAGAATCCAAGAGACCCAGTACTTC	CASSQETSGRIQETQYF	TRBD2	TRBJ2-5	TRBV3-1	-
TGTGCCTGGAGTGTACCCCCCCAACTCTACGAGCAGTACTTC	CAWSVPPQLYEQYF	-	TRBJ2-7	TRBV7-9	few
TGCAGTGCTATTACAGGGTCGGATCGGCCCCAGCATTTT	CSAITGSDRPQHF	-	TRBJ1-5	TRBV20-1	-
TGTGCCAGCAGCTTAGAAATAGAACAGTCAAATCAGCCCCAGCATTTT	CASSLEIEQSNQPQHF	-	TRBJ1-5	TRBV7-6	-
TGTGCCAGCAGTTACTCGCGCGTTTTGAACACTGAAGCTTTCTTT	CASSYSRVLNTEAFF	-	TRBJ1-1	TRBV6-5	many
TGTGCCAGCAGTGTCTTGACCGGGGAGCTGTTTTTT	CASSVLTGELFF	-	TRBJ2-2	TRBV12-3/TRBV12-4	few
TGTGCCAGCAGTGAACGGGGGACTCGGAGCAACACCATATATTTT	CASSERGTRSNTIYF	-	TRBJ1-3	TRBV6-1	many
TGTGCCAGGCAGGAGGGGTCAGAGACCCAGTACTTC	CARQEGSETQYF	-	TRBJ2-5	TRBV28	-
TGTGCCAGCTCACCCGAGACAACTAATGAAAAACTGTTTTTT	CASSPETTNEKLFF	-	TRBJ1-4	TRBV18	few
TGCAGCGTCGCCGACGGAGGCAATCAGCCCCAGCATTTT	CSVADGGNQPQHF	-	TRBJ1-5	TRBV29-1	many
TGCAGCGTTGAAGATAGCGGGCGGGGGGAGACCCAGTACTTC	CSVEDSGRGETQYF	TRBD2	TRBJ2-5	TRBV29-1	many
TGCAGCGTCCGACAGGCCACTGAAGCTTTCTTT	CSVRQATEAFF	-	TRBJ1-1	TRBV29-1	many
TGCAGCGCGGGACTAGCGGGGGCCTACGAGCAGTACTTC	CSAGLAGAYEQYF	TRBD2	TRBJ2-7	TRBV29-1	many
TGTGCCAGCAGCCGCGCGGGGTACGAGCAGTACTTC	CASSRAGYEQYF	-	TRBJ2-7	TRBV5-5	many
TGTGCCAGCAGCCGCGGGGCCCGGGATACGCAGTATTTT	CASSRGARDTQYF	-	TRBJ2-3	TRBV7-2	few
TGTGCCATCAGTGAGGTTAGCACAGATACGCAGTATTTT	CAISEVSTDTQYF	-	TRBJ2-3	TRBV10-3	-
TGTGCCAGCAGTGGGATAAACAATGAGCAGTTCTTC	CASSGINNEQFF	-	TRBJ2-1	TRBV25-1	-
TGTGCCAGCAGCTTAAGTGCAGCGGGAGTGTTAGATACGCAGTATTTT	CASSLSAAGVLDTQYF	TRBD2	TRBJ2-3	TRBV7-8	-